This TCR beta chain derives from a study of cytotoxic CD8 clonotypes in ibrutinib-treated CLL. Overall study findings and caveats: In comparison with age-matched healthy donors, baseline clonality was higher and tracked circulating CD8+ T-cell counts.

Trimming left V 0 bases short and J 4 bases short, with 11 bases between. The CDR3 is made up of 14 amino acids. Germline CDR1 reads SGDLS; CDR2 reads YYNGEE. Sequencing was performed with immunoSEQ multiplex PCR; in TCRdb, only in-frame clones are kept and a portion is missing. Of under 150,000 clones in the sample, around 84% were seen once. A note on this clone: Antigen: not known.

This TCR came from a human donor with chronic lymphocytic leukemia. Material: PBMCs, obtained after 24 months of ibrutinib treatment. The chain carries TRBV9 and TRBJ2-7; no clear D. CDR3 residues: CASSVDVSGYEQYF. In DNA, the CDR3 is TGTGCCAGCAGCGTAGATGTTTCGGGTTACGAGCAGTACTTC.